Below are 17 T cell receptor beta chains sequenced from a single sample in a study of blood T cell repertoires in COVID-19. Libraries were prepared by immunoSEQ multiplex PCR; TCRdb keeps only in-frame clonotypes and omits some of them. The sample records about 140,000 clones, roughly 87% being singletons. Specimen: peripheral blood. The receptors here all came from a woman between 45 and 60 years old with acute or convalescent COVID-19.

This chain connects TRBV21-1 to TRBJ2-7; the table calls TRBD2, which could not be checked here. TRBV21-1 constitutes a pseudogene. The CDR3 is made up of 20 amino acids. As DNA, the CDR3 is TGTGCCAGCAGCCCTCCCCCCGGGACTAGCGGCGAAATTAAACCCTACGAGCAGTACTTC. It translates to CASSPPPGTSGEIKPYEQYF.

The chain joins TRBV6-6 to TRBJ1-2, with D possibly TRBD1 on 5 matching bases. The V gene lost 8 bases and the J gene lost 7 bases, with 17 bases spanning the gap. The CDR3 covers 13 residues. Germline V lookup: CDR1 MNHNY, CDR2 SVGAGI (reference sequence). The CDR3 DNA sequence: TGTGCCAGCGGCTACCTCGATAGGGGTGGCTACACCTTC. Encoded protein: CASGYLDRGGYTF.

V is TRBV5-8 and J is TRBJ2-3; possibly TRBD1 for D (5 bases). V lost 3 bases to trimming and J lost 3 bases, with 8 bases between them. CDR1 SGHTS and CDR2 YDEGEE come from the germline V gene. The length of the CDR3 is 13 residues. The CDR3 region has the DNA TGTGCCAGCAGCTACCCAGGGACAGATACGCAGTATTTT. Its translation: CASSYPGTDTQYF.

CDR3 nucleotide sequence: TGTGCCAGCAGCCAAGATCTAGGACAGGGATGGACTGAAGCTTTCTTT. Translated: CASSQDLGQGWTEAFF. The chain employs TRBV4-2 and TRBJ1-1; 8 bases map to TRBD1. From germline, CDR1 is LGHNA and CDR2 YNFKEQ. After removal of 0 bases from V and 5 bases from J, the junction contained 8 bases not matched to a gene. The CDR3 runs 16 residues.

The rearrangement uses TRBV5-1 and TRBJ2-2; TRBD1 aligns across 12 bases. V was pared by 3 bases and J by 5 bases, with 2 bases of the junction left unmatched. CDR3 size: 15 residues. The germline CDR1 and CDR2 sequences are SGHRS and YFSETQ. The CDR3 loop reads CASSWDRGQTGELFF. As DNA, the CDR3 is TGCGCCAGCAGCTGGGACAGGGGGCAGACCGGGGAGCTGTTTTTT.

The chain couples TRBV6-5 to TRBJ1-1; a possible D gene is TRBD1 (5 bases). The CDR3 spans 12 residues. Germline V lookup: CDR1 MNHEY, CDR2 SVGAGI. V was cut by 10 bases and J by 1 base, with 10 bases left in between. CDR3 coding DNA: TGTGCCACCACCGGGGGGAACACTGAAGCTTTCTTT. Translated, it gives CATTGGNTEAFF.

This rearrangement joins TRBV24-1 to TRBJ2-7; D is uncertain. There are 15 residues in the CDR3. V gave up 5 bases and J gave up 2 bases, with 15 bases separating them. CDR1 KGHDR and CDR2 SFDVKD come from the germline V gene. The chain's CDR3 is CATSGVSGATYEQYF. In DNA form, the CDR3 reads TGTGCCACCAGTGGGGTTTCCGGAGCAACCTACGAGCAGTACTTC.

V gene TRBV30 combines with J gene TRBJ1-1, with 8 bases that match TRBD1. The length of the CDR3 is 16 residues. The V gene's germline CDR1 is GTSNPN and CDR2 SVGIG (reference sequence). With 1 base clipped from V and 0 bases from J, the junction kept 7 bases outside the gene matches. The CDR3 region is CAWSGIRQGLNTEAFF. The CDR3 DNA sequence: TGTGCCTGGAGTGGGATTAGACAGGGGCTGAACACTGAAGCTTTCTTT.

The chain joins TRBV18 to TRBJ1-2; 10 bases map to TRBD1. V lost 3 bases and J lost 13; bases outside the gene matches: 8. The length of the CDR3 is 13 residues. The germline CDR1 and CDR2 sequences are KGHSH and LQKENI. In DNA, the CDR3 is TGTGCCAGCTCACCTATGGACAGGGGGTTCTCCACCTTC. Its protein is CASSPMDRGFSTF.

The chain recombines TRBV28 with TRBJ1-5; 9 nucleotides line up with TRBD1. Germline assignment: CDR1 MDHEN and CDR2 SYDVKM. The V segment lost 10 bases and the J segment 2 bases; nucleotides outside the gene matches: 6. The CDR3 is 14 residues long. The CDR3 DNA sequence: TGTGCCACCACAGGGGGCGCAGGCAATCAGCCCCAGCATTTT. Amino acids: CATTGGAGNQPQHF.

Only one count was recorded for this clone. V and J are TRBV7-9 and TRBJ2-1, with 8 bases identical to TRBD2. Germline-derived CDR1 and CDR2 are SEHNR and FQNEAQ (reference sequence). The CDR3 spans 15 residues. The junction had 4 bases not matched to a gene; V was cut back by 3 bases and J by 3 bases. The CDR3 DNA sequence: TGTGCCAGCAGCTTCGGACTAGCAGACTACAATGAGCAGTTCTTC. Protein sequence: CASSFGLADYNEQFF.

The CDR3 protein is CASSATTGYGYTF. The CDR3 bases are TGTGCCAGCAGTGCGACTACAGGGTATGGCTACACCTTC. This chain connects TRBV27 to TRBJ1-2; a weak D match, TRBD1 (6 bases). With 5 bases removed from V and 5 bases from J, the gap between germline ends came to 12 bases. The CDR3 sequence is 13 residues long. CDR1 is MNHEY and CDR2 is SMNVEV in the germline V gene (reference sequence).

This clone was found a few times. V usage is TRBV5-4 and J usage is TRBJ2-7; TRBD1 matches at 7 bases. The CDR3 has 15 residues. Germline trimming cut 4 bases from V and 0 bases from J; bases unmatched to any gene: 7. Germline loops: CDR1 SGHNT, CDR2 YYREEE (reference sequence). The chain's CDR3 is CASSLGQESSYEQYF. The CDR3 DNA follows: TGTGCCAGCAGCCTCGGACAGGAGAGCTCCTACGAGCAGTACTTC.

This chain uses TRBV11-3 with TRBJ2-7; TRBD2 matches 14 bases. There are 16 residues in the CDR3. V gave up 5 bases and J gave up 4 bases; unmatched junction bases: 7. The germline gives CDR1 SGHNT, CDR2 YENEEA. Here the CDR3 reads CASSPGTSGRAYEQYF. CDR3 in DNA: TGTGCCAGCAGCCCGGGGACTAGCGGGAGAGCGTACGAGCAGTACTTC.

This chain links TRBV9 with TRBJ2-1; TRBD2 matches 7 bases. Germline V lookup: CDR1 SGDLS, CDR2 YYNGEE. This CDR3 is 17 amino acids long. J lost 1 base, V lost 3 bases, and 10 bases had no gene match. The DNA of the CDR3 is TGTGCCAGCAGCGCGGCCCGGGGGAGGGCATCCTACAATGAGCAGTTCTTC. Its protein product is CASSAARGRASYNEQFF.

This chain links TRBV19 with TRBJ1-5; possibly TRBD1 for D (5 bases). Germline CDR1 and CDR2: LNHDA and SQIVND (reference sequence). Trimming left V 5 bases short and J 9 bases short, with 17 bases between. This CDR3 spans 14 amino acids. The CDR3 spells CASSSGTQVPPQHF. CDR3 nucleotide sequence: TGTGCCAGTAGTTCCGGGACTCAGGTACCGCCCCAGCATTTT.

This clone was counted between two and nine times. The chain couples TRBV5-6 to TRBJ1-1; D is perhaps TRBD1 (6 bases). Trimming pared 5 bases from V and 7 bases from J, leaving 15 bases between. The CDR3 spans 13 residues. Looked up from germline, CDR1 is SGHDT and CDR2 is YYEEEE. The CDR3 DNA follows: TGTGCCAGCAGTTACAGGGCTAGGGGTGAAGCTTTCTTT. The encoded protein is CASSYRARGEAFF.